This TCR beta chain derives from a study of T cells after yellow fever vaccination. Looking at the study overall: With SMART-Seq v4 Ultra Low Input, the fractions containing low cell numbers were prepared. Points from the study as a whole: Booster sampling recovered most clones from primary vaccination (96% CD4, over 75% CD8). Few clonotypes appeared in both CD4 and CD8 compartments.

TCRdb processed the 5' RACE reads anew with MiXCR; each CDR3 protein has one entry. The repertoire holds around 330,000 distinct CDR3 sequences, with 3% to 4.5% as singletons. From germline, CDR1 is SGHTA and CDR2 FQGNSA. This CDR3 has 15 amino acids. J lost 5 bases, V lost 1 base, and 6 bases had no gene match. This clonotype occurred many times. The target antigen is unknown. The clonotype originates from a young man who received the YFV17D yellow fever vaccine. The V and J genes are TRBV7-2 and TRBJ2-3, with 7 bases fitting TRBD1. The specimen was PBMCs, collected on the day of the yellow fever booster vaccination. The CDR3 reads CASSLDQGVRDTQYF. The CDR3, as DNA: TGTGCCAGCAGCTTAGACCAGGGGGTTCGAGATACGCAGTATTTT.